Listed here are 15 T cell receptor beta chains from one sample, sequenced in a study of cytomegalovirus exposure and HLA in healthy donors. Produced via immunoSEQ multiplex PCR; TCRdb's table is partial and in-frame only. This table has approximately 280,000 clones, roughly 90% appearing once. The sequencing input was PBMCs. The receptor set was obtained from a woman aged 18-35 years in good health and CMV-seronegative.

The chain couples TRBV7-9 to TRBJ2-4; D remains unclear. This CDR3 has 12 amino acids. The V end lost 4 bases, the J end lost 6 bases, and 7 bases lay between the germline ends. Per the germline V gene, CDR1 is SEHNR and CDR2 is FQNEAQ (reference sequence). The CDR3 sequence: CASSSRINIQYF. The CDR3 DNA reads TGTGCCAGCAGCTCCCGTATAAACATTCAGTACTTC.

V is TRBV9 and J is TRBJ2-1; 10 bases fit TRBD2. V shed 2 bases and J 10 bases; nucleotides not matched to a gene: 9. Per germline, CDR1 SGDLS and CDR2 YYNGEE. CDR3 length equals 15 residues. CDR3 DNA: TGTGCCAGCAGCGTTAAGCGGGAGGGTGATTTGGAGCAGTTCTTC. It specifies CASSVKREGDLEQFF.

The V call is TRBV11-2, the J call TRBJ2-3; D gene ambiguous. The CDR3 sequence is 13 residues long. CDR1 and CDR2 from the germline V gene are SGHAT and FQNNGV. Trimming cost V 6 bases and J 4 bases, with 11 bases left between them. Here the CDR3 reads CASSNRAADTQYF. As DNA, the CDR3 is TGTGCCAGCAGTAATAGAGCCGCAGATACGCAGTATTTT.

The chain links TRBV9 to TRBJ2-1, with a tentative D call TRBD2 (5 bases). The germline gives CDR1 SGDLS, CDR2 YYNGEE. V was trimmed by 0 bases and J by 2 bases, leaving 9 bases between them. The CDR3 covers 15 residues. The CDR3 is CASSVDVATYNEQFF. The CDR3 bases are TGTGCCAGCAGCGTAGATGTAGCGACCTACAATGAGCAGTTCTTC. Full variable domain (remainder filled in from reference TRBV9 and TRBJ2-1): DSGVTQTPKHLITATGQRVTLRCSPRSGDLSVYWYQQSLDQGLQFLIQYYNGEERAKGNILERFSAQQFPDLHSELNLSSLELGDSALYFCASSVDVATYNEQFFGPGTRLTVL.

The CDR3 loop is CASRGPTATDTQYF. In nucleotides, the CDR3 is TGTGCCAGCAGGGGCCCCACGGCGACAGATACGCAGTATTTT. The V and J genes are TRBV28 and TRBJ2-3; D not resolved. Germline assignment: CDR1 MDHEN and CDR2 SYDVKM. The ends were cut back, 6 bases at V and 3 bases at J, with 13 bases in the middle. This CDR3 region has 14 residues.

CDR3 residues: CASIGLRGGYTF. CDR3 coding DNA: TGTGCCAGCATCGGGCTCAGGGGAGGCTACACCTTC. This rearrangement joins TRBV5-6 to TRBJ1-2; tentative D call: TRBD1 (6 bases). From germline, CDR1 is SGHDT and CDR2 YYEEEE. Trimming shortened V by 6 bases and J by 8 bases, and 14 bases separated the two germline ends. This CDR3 region has 12 residues. Filled out from reference TRBV5-6 and TRBJ1-2, the complete variable domain reads DAGVTQSPTHLIKTRGQQVTLRCSPKSGHDTVSWYQQALGQGPQFIFQYYEEEERQRGNFPDRFSGHQFPNYSSELNVNALLLGDSALYLCASIGLRGGYTFGSGTRLTVV.

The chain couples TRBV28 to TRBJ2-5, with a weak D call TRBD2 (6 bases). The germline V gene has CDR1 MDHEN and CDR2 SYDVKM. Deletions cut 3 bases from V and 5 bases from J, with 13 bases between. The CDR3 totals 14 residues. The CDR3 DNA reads TGTGCCAGCAGTTTGTCGGGGGTTTGGGAGACCCAGTACTTC. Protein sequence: CASSLSGVWETQYF.

CDR3 bases: TGTGCCAGCAGCACAGGGATTGGGGAGCAGTTCTTC. Protein product: CASSTGIGEQFF. The rearrangement uses TRBV6-5 and TRBJ2-1; D possibly corresponds to TRBD1 (6 bases). In germline, CDR1 is MNHEY, CDR2 SVGAGI. The germline V and J ends were trimmed by 6 bases and 10 bases, with 13 bases remaining between them. This CDR3 region has 12 residues.

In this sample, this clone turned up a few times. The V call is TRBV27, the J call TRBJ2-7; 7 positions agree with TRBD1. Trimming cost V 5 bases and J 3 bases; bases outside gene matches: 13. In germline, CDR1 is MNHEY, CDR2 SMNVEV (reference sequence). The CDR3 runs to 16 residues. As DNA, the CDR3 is TGTGCCAGCAGTCCGTCAATCCGGGACAGCAACTACGAGCAGTACTTC. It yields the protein CASSPSIRDSNYEQYF.

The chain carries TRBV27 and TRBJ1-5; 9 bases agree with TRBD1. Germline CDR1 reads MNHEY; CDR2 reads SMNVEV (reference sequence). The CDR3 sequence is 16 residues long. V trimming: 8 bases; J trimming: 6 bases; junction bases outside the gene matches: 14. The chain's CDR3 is CASGLLTGGGGQPQHF. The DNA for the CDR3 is TGTGCCAGCGGCCTCCTTACAGGGGGCGGTGGTCAGCCCCAGCATTTT.

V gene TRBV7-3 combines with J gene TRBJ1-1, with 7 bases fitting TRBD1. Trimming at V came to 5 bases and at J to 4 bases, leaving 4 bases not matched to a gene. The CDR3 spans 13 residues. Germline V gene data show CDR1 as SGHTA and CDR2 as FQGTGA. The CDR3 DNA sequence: TGTGCCAGCAGCCCGACAGGGACCACTGAAGCTTTCTTT. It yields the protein CASSPTGTTEAFF. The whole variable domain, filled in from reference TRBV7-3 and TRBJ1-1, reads GAGVSQTPSNKVTEKGKYVELRCDPISGHTALYWYRQSLGQGPEFLIYFQGTGAADDSGLPNDRFFAVRPEGSVSTLKIQRTERGDSAVYLCASSPTGTTEAFFGQGTRLTVV.

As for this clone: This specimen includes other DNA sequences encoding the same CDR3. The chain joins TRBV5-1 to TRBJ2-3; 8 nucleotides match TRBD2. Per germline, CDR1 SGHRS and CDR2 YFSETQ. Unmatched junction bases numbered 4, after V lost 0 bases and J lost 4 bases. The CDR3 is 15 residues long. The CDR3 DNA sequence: TGCGCCAGCAGCTTGGCCGCGGGGGGCGCAGATACGCAGTATTTT. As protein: CASSLAAGGADTQYF.

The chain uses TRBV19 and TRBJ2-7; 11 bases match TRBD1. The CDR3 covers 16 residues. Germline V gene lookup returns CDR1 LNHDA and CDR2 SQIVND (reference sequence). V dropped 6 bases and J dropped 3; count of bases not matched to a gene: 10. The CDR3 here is CASRRRDRGFDYEQYF. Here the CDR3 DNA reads TGTGCCAGTAGGCGAAGGGACAGGGGGTTTGACTACGAGCAGTACTTC.

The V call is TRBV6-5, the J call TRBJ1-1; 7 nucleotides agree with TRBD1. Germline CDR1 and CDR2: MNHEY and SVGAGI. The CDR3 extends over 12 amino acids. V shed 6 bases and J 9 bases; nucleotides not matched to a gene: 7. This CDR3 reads CASRTQTGQAFF. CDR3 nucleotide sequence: TGTGCCAGCAGAACCCAGACAGGGCAAGCTTTCTTT.

CDR3 DNA sequence: TGTGCCAGTACGTTAACCCGCGGCTATGGCTACACCTTC. This translates into CASTLTRGYGYTF. V is TRBV27 and J is TRBJ1-2; D is unresolved. The V gene's germline CDR1 is MNHEY and CDR2 SMNVEV (reference sequence). The V and J ends lost 9 bases and 4 bases respectively, with 15 bases between them. The CDR3 spans 13 residues.